This T cell receptor beta chain was sequenced during a study of T cell responses to AZD1222 COVID-19 vaccine. This clone was detected once. As yet, its antigen is unknown. Only in-frame clones appear in the TCRdb table, and some are missing; sequencing was by immunoSEQ multiplex PCR. The profile covers more than 95,000 clones, with 75% to 90% appearing a single time and approximately 20% taken by the ten largest. Study observations and caveats: Only after the peak T cell response were repertoires sampled. Of the AZD1222 recipients, only 5 to 7 were seropositive at baseline.

This CDR3 contains 13 residues. V was trimmed by 1 base and J by 4 bases, leaving 7 bases between them. CDR1 is LGHDT, CDR2 YNNKEL, per germline (reference sequence). The rearrangement uses TRBV3-1 (or the pseudogene TRBV3-2) and TRBJ1-2; D is undetermined. The source material was peripheral blood, sampled on day 0 of AZD1222 vaccination. The TCR comes from an adult in good health. The CDR3: CASSQAGTYGYTF. Written as DNA, the CDR3 is TGTGCCAGCAGCCAAGCCGGCACCTATGGCTACACCTTC.